What follows is one T cell receptor (beta chain) and its context. PCR was performed using 60 Vbeta and 13 Jbeta primers. The method was immunoSEQ multiplex PCR; TCRdb's version includes in-frame clones alone and lacks a portion of them. The table lists approximately 180,000 clones, 81% of them singletons. This sample was taken from a study of cytomegalovirus exposure and HLA in healthy donors. The CDR3 covers 15 residues. Germline V gives CDR1 LNHDA, CDR2 SQIVND (reference sequence). V was cut by 3 bases and J by 6 bases, with 15 bases left in between. The V call is TRBV19, the J call TRBJ1-5, with D possibly matching TRBD1 (6 bases). The sequencing input was PBMCs. The sequence derives from a man between 18 and 35 years old in good health and CMV-seronegative. Here the CDR3 DNA reads TGTGCCAGTAGTATCCTTCAGGGGATGAGTCAGCCCCAGCATTTT. Translating it yields CASSILQGMSQPQHF.